One and the same sample provided the 5 T cell receptor beta chains below, sequenced in a study of post-analysis software for immune sequencing data. Study-wide findings and caveats: Five TRBV segments occurring more often in patients than controls included TRBV5-6, TRBV5-1 and TRBV20-1.

Included in the TCR beta cDNA libraries were unique molecular identifiers. MiXCR, run by TCRdb on the PCR reads, gives a single entry per CDR3 protein. In the table there are 170,000 or so distinct CDR3 sequences, 30% of which are singletons. Their antigen targets remain unknown. Sequencing used blood. These receptors were obtained from a girl aged 5 to 17 with multiple sclerosis.

This clonotype was picked up many times. The rearrangement links TRBV29-1 to TRBJ2-7, with 9 nucleotides matching TRBD2. The CDR3 is 14 amino acids. The germline V gene encodes CDR1 SQVTM and CDR2 ANQGSEA. V was clipped by 4 bases and J by 4 bases; unmatched bases: 8. CDR3 sequence reads: CSVVASGTVYEQYF. CDR3 bases: TGCAGCGTTGTAGCTAGCGGGACGGTATACGAGCAGTACTTC.

The table lists this clonotype with a few counts. The chain uses TRBV7-2 and TRBJ1-6; 7 bases fit TRBD1. This CDR3 region has 15 residues. Germline V gene lookup returns CDR1 SGHTA and CDR2 FQGNSA. Germline trimming cut 1 base from V and 10 bases from J; bases unmatched to any gene: 7. The CDR3 loop is CASSLDRGGRSPLHF. The CDR3 DNA follows: TGTGCCAGCAGCTTAGACAGGGGAGGACGGTCACCCCTCCACTTT.

This clonotype was seen a handful of times. This chain joins TRBV7-9 and TRBJ1-2; D might be TRBD1 (5 bases). CDR3 length equals 15 residues. The ends were cut back, 5 bases at V and 3 bases at J, with 16 bases in the middle. Germline loops: CDR1 SEHNR, CDR2 FQNEAQ (reference sequence). CDR3 protein: CASSPSTRVDYGYTF. CDR3 coding DNA: TGTGCCAGCAGCCCGAGTACCAGGGTTGACTATGGCTACACCTTC.

The chain carries TRBV5-1 and TRBJ2-7; D is perhaps TRBD2 (5 bases). The germline V gene has CDR1 SGHRS and CDR2 YFSETQ. This CDR3 is 14 amino acids long. With 4 bases removed from V and 0 bases from J, the gap between germline ends came to 11 bases. The DNA of the CDR3 is TGCGCCAGCAGCCCGGACGGGAACTCCTACGAGCAGTACTTC. Protein: CASSPDGNSYEQYF.

With respect to this clonotype: This could be a read error, since a much larger clone is one nucleotide away. This chain uses TRBV5-1 with TRBJ2-7, with 8 positions matching TRBD1. This CDR3 comprises 16 residues. Germline values: CDR1 SGHRS, CDR2 YFSETQ. The junction had 9 bases not matched to a gene; V was cut back by 0 bases and J by 4 bases. In nucleotides, the CDR3 is TGCGCCAGCAGCTTGGGGGGAGCCCAGGGGGCGTACGAGCAGTACTTC. Residues: CASSLGGAQGAYEQYF.